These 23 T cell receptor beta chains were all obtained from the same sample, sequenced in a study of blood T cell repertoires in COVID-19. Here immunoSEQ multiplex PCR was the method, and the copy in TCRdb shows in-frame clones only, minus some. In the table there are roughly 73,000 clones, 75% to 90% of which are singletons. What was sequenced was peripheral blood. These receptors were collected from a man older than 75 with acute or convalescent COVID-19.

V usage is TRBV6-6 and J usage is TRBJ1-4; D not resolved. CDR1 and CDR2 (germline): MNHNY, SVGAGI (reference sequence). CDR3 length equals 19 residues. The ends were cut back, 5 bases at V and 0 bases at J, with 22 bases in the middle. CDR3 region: CASSRTLGSTLATNEKLFF. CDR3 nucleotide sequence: TGTGCCAGCAGTCGAACCCTGGGCAGCACTTTGGCAACTAATGAAAAACTGTTTTTT.

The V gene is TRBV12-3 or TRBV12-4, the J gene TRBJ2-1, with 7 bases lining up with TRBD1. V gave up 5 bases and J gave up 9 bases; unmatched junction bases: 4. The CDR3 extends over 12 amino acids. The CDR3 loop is CASSIYRGEQFF. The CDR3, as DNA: TGTGCCAGCAGTATCTACAGGGGTGAGCAGTTCTTC.

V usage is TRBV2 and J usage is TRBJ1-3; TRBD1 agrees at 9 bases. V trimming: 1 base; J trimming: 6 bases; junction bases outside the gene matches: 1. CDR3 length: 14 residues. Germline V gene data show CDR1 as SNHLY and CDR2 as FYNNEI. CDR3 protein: CASSEGTGVNTIYF. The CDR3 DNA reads TGTGCCAGCAGTGAAGGGACAGGGGTAAACACCATATATTTT.

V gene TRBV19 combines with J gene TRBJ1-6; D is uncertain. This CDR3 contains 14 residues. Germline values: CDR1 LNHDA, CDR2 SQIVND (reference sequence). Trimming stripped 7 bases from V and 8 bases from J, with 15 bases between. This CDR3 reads CASTASQADSPLHF. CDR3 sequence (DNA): TGTGCCAGTACCGCCTCCCAGGCTGATTCACCCCTCCACTTT.

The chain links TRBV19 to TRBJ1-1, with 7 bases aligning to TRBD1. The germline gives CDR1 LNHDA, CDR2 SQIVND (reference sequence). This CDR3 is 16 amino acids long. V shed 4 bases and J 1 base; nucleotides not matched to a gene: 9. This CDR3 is CASSTYPGTENTEAFF. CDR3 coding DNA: TGTGCCAGTAGTACGTACCCCGGGACAGAGAACACTGAAGCTTTCTTT.

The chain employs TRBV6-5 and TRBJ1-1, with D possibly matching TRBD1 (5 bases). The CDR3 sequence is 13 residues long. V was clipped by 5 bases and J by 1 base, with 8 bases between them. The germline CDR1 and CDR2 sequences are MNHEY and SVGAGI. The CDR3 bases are TGTGCCAGCAGTCTTCAGGGGAACACTGAAGCTTTCTTT. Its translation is CASSLQGNTEAFF.

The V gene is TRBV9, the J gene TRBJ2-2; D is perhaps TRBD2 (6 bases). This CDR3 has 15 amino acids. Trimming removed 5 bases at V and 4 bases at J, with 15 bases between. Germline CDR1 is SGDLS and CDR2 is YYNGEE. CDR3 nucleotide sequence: TGTGCCAGCAGTCATTCCGGGACTTCCACCGGGGAGCTGTTTTTT. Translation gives CASSHSGTSTGELFF. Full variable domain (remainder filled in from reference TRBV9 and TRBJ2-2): DSGVTQTPKHLITATGQRVTLRCSPRSGDLSVYWYQQSLDQGLQFLIQYYNGEERAKGNILERFSAQQFPDLHSELNLSSLELGDSALYFCASSHSGTSTGELFFGEGSRLTVL.

This CDR3 reads CASQFGVNEQFF. The CDR3 bases are TGTGCTAGTCAGTTCGGGGTCAATGAGCAGTTCTTC. The chain has TRBV12-5 and TRBJ2-1, with D maybe TRBD2 (5 bases). Looked up from germline, CDR1 is LGHNT and CDR2 is FRNRAP. V lost 8 bases, J lost 6 bases, and 11 bases lay in between. The CDR3 runs to 12 residues.

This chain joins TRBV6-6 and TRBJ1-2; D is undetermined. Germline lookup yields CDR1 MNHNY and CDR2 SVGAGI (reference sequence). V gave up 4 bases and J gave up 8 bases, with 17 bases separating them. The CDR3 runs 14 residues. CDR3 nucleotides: TGTGCCAGCAGTTCCACGGACGGGTGGGAGGGCTACACCTTC. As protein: CASSSTDGWEGYTF.

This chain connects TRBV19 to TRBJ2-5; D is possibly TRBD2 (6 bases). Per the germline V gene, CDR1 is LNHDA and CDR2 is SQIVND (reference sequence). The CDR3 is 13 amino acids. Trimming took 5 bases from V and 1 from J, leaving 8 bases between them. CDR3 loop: CASSGGTQETQYF. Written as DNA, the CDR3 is TGTGCCAGTAGTGGGGGGACCCAAGAGACCCAGTACTTC.

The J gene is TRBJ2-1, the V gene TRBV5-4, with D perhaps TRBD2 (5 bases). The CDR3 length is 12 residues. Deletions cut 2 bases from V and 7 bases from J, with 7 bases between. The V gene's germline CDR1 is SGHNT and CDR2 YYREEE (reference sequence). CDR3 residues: CASSFTGNEQFF. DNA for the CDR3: TGTGCCAGCAGCTTCACGGGGAATGAGCAGTTCTTC.

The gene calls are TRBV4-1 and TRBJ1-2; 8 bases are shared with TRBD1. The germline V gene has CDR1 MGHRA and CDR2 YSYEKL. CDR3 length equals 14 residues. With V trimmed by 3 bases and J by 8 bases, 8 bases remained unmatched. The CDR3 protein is CASSHEDREGGYTF. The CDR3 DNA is TGCGCCAGCAGCCACGAGGACAGGGAAGGAGGCTACACCTTC.

CDR3 nucleotides: TGTGCCAGCAGGCAGGGAAATAACTATGGCTACACCTTC. Protein sequence: CASRQGNNYGYTF. The rearrangement links TRBV6-5 to TRBJ1-2, with D maybe TRBD1 (5 bases). The ends were cut back, 6 bases at V and 1 base at J, with 9 bases in the middle. Per the germline V gene, CDR1 is MNHEY and CDR2 is SVGAGI. The CDR3 loop spans 13 amino acids.

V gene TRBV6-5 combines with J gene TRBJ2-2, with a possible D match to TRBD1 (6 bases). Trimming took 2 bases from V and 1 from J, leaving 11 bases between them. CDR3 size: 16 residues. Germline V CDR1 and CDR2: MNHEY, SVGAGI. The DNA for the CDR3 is TGTGCCAGCAGTTACAGGGAGACAGGGAACACCGGGGAGCTGTTTTTT. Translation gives CASSYRETGNTGELFF.

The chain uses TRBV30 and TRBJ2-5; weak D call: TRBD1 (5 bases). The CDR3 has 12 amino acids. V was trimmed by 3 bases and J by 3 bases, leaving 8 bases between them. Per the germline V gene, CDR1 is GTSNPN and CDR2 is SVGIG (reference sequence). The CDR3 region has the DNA TGTGCCTGGAGCTCCAGGGAAGAGACCCAGTACTTC. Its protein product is CAWSSREETQYF.

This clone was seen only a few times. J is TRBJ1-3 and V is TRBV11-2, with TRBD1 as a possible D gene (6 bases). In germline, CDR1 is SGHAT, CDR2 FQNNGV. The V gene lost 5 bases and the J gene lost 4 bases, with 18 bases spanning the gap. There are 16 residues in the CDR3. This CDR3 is CASSPSRGTGGNTIYF. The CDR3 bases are TGTGCCAGCAGCCCCTCCCGGGGTACAGGGGGAAACACCATATATTTT.

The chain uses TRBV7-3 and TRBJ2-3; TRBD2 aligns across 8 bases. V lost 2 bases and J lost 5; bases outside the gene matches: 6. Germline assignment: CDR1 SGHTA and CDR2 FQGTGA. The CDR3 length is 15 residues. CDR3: CASSLSRGGGDTQYF. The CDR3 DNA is TGTGCCAGCAGCTTATCCCGGGGGGGAGGAGATACGCAGTATTTT.

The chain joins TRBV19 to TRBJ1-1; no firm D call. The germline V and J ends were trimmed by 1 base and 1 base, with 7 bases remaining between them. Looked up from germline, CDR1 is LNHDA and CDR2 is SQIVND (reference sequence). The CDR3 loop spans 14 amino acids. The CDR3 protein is CASSIGAENTEAFF. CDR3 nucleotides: TGTGCCAGTAGTATAGGGGCCGAGAACACTGAAGCTTTCTTT.

The CDR3 region has the DNA TGTGCCAGCTCTGCGTTAGGAGGAAATGAGCAGTTCTTC. Its translation is CASSALGGNEQFF. The chain combines TRBV18 with TRBJ2-1; a weak D match, TRBD2 (5 bases). CDR3 size: 13 residues. Trimming shortened V by 6 bases and J by 7 bases, and 13 bases separated the two germline ends. Germline V CDR1 and CDR2: KGHSH, LQKENI.

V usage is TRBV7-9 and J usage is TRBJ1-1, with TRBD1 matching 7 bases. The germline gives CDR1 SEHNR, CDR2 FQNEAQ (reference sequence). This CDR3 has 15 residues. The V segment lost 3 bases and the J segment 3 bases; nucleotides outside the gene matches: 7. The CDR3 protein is CASSLDRLGDTEAFF. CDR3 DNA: TGTGCCAGCAGCTTGGACAGGTTGGGGGACACTGAAGCTTTCTTT.

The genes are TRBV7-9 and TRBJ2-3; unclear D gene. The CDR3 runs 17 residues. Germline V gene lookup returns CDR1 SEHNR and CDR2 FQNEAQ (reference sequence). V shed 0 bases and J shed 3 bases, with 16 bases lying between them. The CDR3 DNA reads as TGTGCCAGCAGCTTAGCGGCCAGTAACATTATAACAGATACGCAGTATTTT. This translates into CASSLAASNIITDTQYF.

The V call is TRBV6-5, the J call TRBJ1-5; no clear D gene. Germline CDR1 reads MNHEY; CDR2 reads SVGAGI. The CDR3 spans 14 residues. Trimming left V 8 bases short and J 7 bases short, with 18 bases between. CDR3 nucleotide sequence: TGTGCCAGCCGGGAGGGTCACGGAACACAGCCCCAGCATTTT. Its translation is CASREGHGTQPQHF.

The CDR3 region is CSASEGGLAEAFF. The CDR3 nucleotides read TGCAGTGCTAGTGAGGGAGGACTCGCTGAAGCTTTCTTT. The chain has TRBV20-1 and TRBJ1-1; D call uncertain. Trimming removed 3 bases from V and 6 bases from J, with 14 bases in between. This CDR3 is 13 amino acids long. Germline V gene data show CDR1 as DFQATT and CDR2 as SNEGSKA (reference sequence).